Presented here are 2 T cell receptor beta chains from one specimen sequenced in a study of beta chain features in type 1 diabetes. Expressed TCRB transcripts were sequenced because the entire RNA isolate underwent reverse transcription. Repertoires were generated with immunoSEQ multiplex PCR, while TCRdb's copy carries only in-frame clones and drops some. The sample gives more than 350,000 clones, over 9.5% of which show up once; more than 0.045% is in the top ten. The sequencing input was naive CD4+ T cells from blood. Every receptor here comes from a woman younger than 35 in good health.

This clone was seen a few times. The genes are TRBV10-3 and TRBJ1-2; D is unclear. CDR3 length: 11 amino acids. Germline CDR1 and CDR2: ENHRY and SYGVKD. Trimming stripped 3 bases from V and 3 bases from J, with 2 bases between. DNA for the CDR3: TGTGCCATCAGTGACGACTATGGCTACACCTTC. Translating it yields CAISDDYGYTF.

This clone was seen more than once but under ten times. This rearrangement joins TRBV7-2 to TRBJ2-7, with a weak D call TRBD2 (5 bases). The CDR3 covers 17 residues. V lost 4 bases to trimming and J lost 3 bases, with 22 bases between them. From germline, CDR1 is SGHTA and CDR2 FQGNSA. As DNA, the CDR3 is TGTGCCAGCAGCTCTTCCAGGACTCTCGGCCCCTACTACGAGCAGTACGTC. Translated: CASSSSRTLGPYYEQYV.